This is a list of T cell receptor beta chains from one sample in a study of control samples from healthy donors and cancer patients. Repertoires were generated with immunoSEQ multiplex PCR, while TCRdb's copy carries only in-frame clones and drops some. The sample lists 90,000 to 100,000 clones; about 80% were seen once. The sequencing input was blood. Receptors originate from a woman aged 25 to 39 in good health. Each CDR3 is given with its conserved first and last residue. The D gene is left open where the match is weak. Only some rows state a clone size, as once, few, many or a class for expanded clones.

j_call: TRBJ1-3; clone_size: NA; d_call: NA; v_call: TRBV7-9; cdr3_aa: CASSLAGGAGNTIYF; cdr3_nt: TGTGCCAGCAGCTTAGCAGGGGGAGCTGGAAACACCATATATTTT
j_call: TRBJ2-7; clone_size: NA; d_call: NA; v_call: TRBV27; cdr3_aa: CASSSQGGGQYF; cdr3_nt: TGTGCCAGCAGTTCGCAAGGGGGTGGGCAGTACTTC
j_call: TRBJ2-7; clone_size: NA; d_call: TRBD1; v_call: TRBV24-1; cdr3_aa: CATSDPGDSSYEQYF; cdr3_nt: TGTGCCACCAGTGACCCCGGGGACAGTTCCTACGAGCAGTACTTC
j_call: TRBJ2-3; clone_size: NA; d_call: NA; v_call: TRBV14; cdr3_aa: CASSQRTPMGGKLDTQYF; cdr3_nt: TGTGCCAGCAGCCAACGAACCCCGATGGGGGGAAAATTAGATACGCAGTATTTT
j_call: TRBJ1-2; clone_size: NA; d_call: NA; v_call: TRBV6-6; cdr3_aa: CASRPGNYGYTF; cdr3_nt: TGTGCCAGCAGGCCAGGGAACTATGGCTACACCTTC
j_call: TRBJ1-5; clone_size: NA; d_call: NA; v_call: TRBV11-2; cdr3_aa: CASSPRGGYQPQHF; cdr3_nt: TGTGCCAGCAGCCCCCGGGGGGGGTATCAGCCCCAGCATTTT
j_call: TRBJ1-1; clone_size: NA; d_call: NA; v_call: TRBV9; cdr3_aa: CASSGPGAGSFSRTEAFF; cdr3_nt: TGTGCCAGCAGCGGCCCCGGGGCAGGGTCCTTTTCCAGGACTGAAGCTTTCTTT
j_call: TRBJ2-2; clone_size: NA; d_call: NA; v_call: TRBV6-4; cdr3_aa: CASSLRGSNTGELFF; cdr3_nt: TGTGCCAGCAGTCTCCGGGGGTCGAACACCGGGGAGCTGTTTTTT
j_call: TRBJ1-4; clone_size: NA; d_call: NA; v_call: TRBV27; cdr3_aa: CASSPGHWDEKLFF; cdr3_nt: TGTGCCAGCAGTCCGGGACATTGGGATGAAAAACTGTTTTTT
j_call: TRBJ1-1; clone_size: NA; d_call: NA; v_call: TRBV6-2/TRBV6-3; cdr3_aa: CASSYGGASTEAFF; cdr3_nt: TGTGCCAGCAGTTACGGGGGGGCGAGTACTGAAGCTTTCTTT
j_call: TRBJ2-4; clone_size: once; d_call: NA; v_call: TRBV5-8; cdr3_aa: CASSWAWTGAKNIQYF; cdr3_nt: TGTGCCAGCAGCTGGGCGTGGACTGGAGCCAAAAACATTCAGTACTTC
j_call: TRBJ2-7; clone_size: NA; d_call: TRBD1; v_call: TRBV2; cdr3_aa: CASSELGTGTYEQYF; cdr3_nt: TGTGCCAGCAGTGAACTTGGGACAGGGACCTACGAGCAGTACTTC
j_call: TRBJ1-4; clone_size: NA; d_call: NA; v_call: TRBV18; cdr3_aa: CASSPGETNEKLFF; cdr3_nt: TGTGCCAGCTCACCGGGGGAAACTAATGAAAAACTGTTTTTT
j_call: TRBJ2-2; clone_size: few; d_call: NA; v_call: TRBV9; cdr3_aa: CASSLSGASTGELFF; cdr3_nt: TGTGCCAGCAGCCTATCTGGAGCTAGCACCGGGGAGCTGTTTTTT
j_call: TRBJ1-2; clone_size: NA; d_call: NA; v_call: TRBV6-5; cdr3_aa: CASSYSRQTGYTF; cdr3_nt: TGTGCCAGCAGTTACTCGAGACAGACCGGCTACACCTTC
j_call: TRBJ1-2; clone_size: NA; d_call: NA; v_call: TRBV4-3; cdr3_aa: CASSQEAARYGYTF; cdr3_nt: TGCGCCAGCAGCCAAGAAGCGGCCCGATATGGCTACACCTTC
j_call: TRBJ1-5; clone_size: NA; d_call: NA; v_call: TRBV7-9; cdr3_aa: CASSLDGNQPQHF; cdr3_nt: TGTGCCAGCAGCTTAGACGGGAATCAGCCCCAGCATTTT
j_call: TRBJ2-7; clone_size: NA; d_call: TRBD1; v_call: TRBV10-1; cdr3_aa: CASKHRDRVKDEQYF; cdr3_nt: TGCGCCAGCAAGCACCGGGACAGGGTCAAGGACGAGCAGTACTTC
j_call: TRBJ1-5; clone_size: NA; d_call: NA; v_call: TRBV19; cdr3_aa: CASSMGGQPQHF; cdr3_nt: TGTGCCAGTAGTATGGGTGGTCAGCCCCAGCATTTT
j_call: TRBJ2-1; clone_size: few; d_call: NA; v_call: TRBV24-1; cdr3_aa: CATSDLRAGVGNEQFF; cdr3_nt: TGTGCCACCAGTGATTTGAGGGCAGGGGTGGGGAATGAGCAGTTCTTC
j_call: TRBJ1-1; clone_size: NA; d_call: TRBD1; v_call: TRBV18; cdr3_aa: CASSHRDSLMNTEAFF; cdr3_nt: TGTGCCAGCTCACACAGGGACAGCCTAATGAACACTGAAGCTTTCTTT
j_call: TRBJ2-5; clone_size: NA; d_call: TRBD1; v_call: TRBV5-6; cdr3_aa: CASSRGTALTQETQYF; cdr3_nt: TGTGCCAGCAGCCGTGGGACAGCATTAACCCAAGAGACCCAGTACTTC
j_call: TRBJ2-5; clone_size: NA; d_call: TRBD2; v_call: TRBV10-1; cdr3_aa: CASSGTERGTQYF; cdr3_nt: TGCGCCAGCAGTGGGACCGAGCGGGGGACCCAGTACTTC
j_call: TRBJ1-2; clone_size: many; d_call: TRBD1; v_call: TRBV9; cdr3_aa: CASSGSQGAGSNYGYTF; cdr3_nt: TGTGCCAGCAGCGGCTCACAGGGGGCCGGTTCGAACTATGGCTACACCTTC
j_call: TRBJ2-3; clone_size: NA; d_call: NA; v_call: TRBV6-4; cdr3_aa: CASSDRSGGTDTQYF; cdr3_nt: TGTGCCAGCAGTGACCGCTCCGGGGGCACAGATACGCAGTATTTT
j_call: TRBJ1-1; clone_size: few; d_call: NA; v_call: TRBV20-1; cdr3_aa: CSASNGRDAEAFF; cdr3_nt: TGCAGTGCTAGTAATGGCAGGGACGCTGAAGCTTTCTTT
j_call: TRBJ1-1; clone_size: NA; d_call: NA; v_call: TRBV19; cdr3_aa: CASSLEERRGTEAFF; cdr3_nt: TGTGCCAGTAGTCTGGAAGAGAGGAGGGGCACTGAAGCTTTCTTT
j_call: TRBJ1-6; clone_size: NA; d_call: NA; v_call: TRBV6-6; cdr3_aa: CASSYIVGRNSPLHF; cdr3_nt: TGTGCCAGCAGTTACATAGTCGGGAGGAATTCACCCCTCCACTTT
j_call: TRBJ1-1; clone_size: NA; d_call: NA; v_call: TRBV18; cdr3_aa: CASSPPEWNTEAFF; cdr3_nt: TGTGCCAGCTCACCACCGGAGTGGAACACTGAAGCTTTCTTT
j_call: TRBJ1-6; clone_size: once; d_call: TRBD1; v_call: TRBV6-5; cdr3_aa: CASRGTAYNSPLHF; cdr3_nt: TGTGCCAGCAGGGGGACAGCGTATAATTCACCCCTCCACTTT
j_call: TRBJ2-3; clone_size: NA; d_call: NA; v_call: TRBV6-1; cdr3_aa: CASSEGDTQYF; cdr3_nt: TGTGCCAGCAGTGAAGGAGATACGCAGTATTTT
j_call: TRBJ2-5; clone_size: NA; d_call: NA; v_call: TRBV7-8; cdr3_aa: CASSLAVGTGKETQYF; cdr3_nt: TGTGCCAGCAGCTTAGCTGTAGGGACTGGTAAAGAGACCCAGTACTTC
j_call: TRBJ1-6; clone_size: NA; d_call: NA; v_call: TRBV30; cdr3_aa: CAWRAGVQALHF; cdr3_nt: TGTGCCTGGAGAGCGGGTGTGCAAGCCCTCCACTTT
j_call: TRBJ2-7; clone_size: NA; d_call: NA; v_call: TRBV4-3; cdr3_aa: CASSPWTSGRPPEQYF; cdr3_nt: TGCGCCAGCAGCCCTTGGACAAGCGGGCGACCGCCCGAGCAGTACTTC
j_call: TRBJ2-2; clone_size: NA; d_call: NA; v_call: TRBV5-4; cdr3_aa: CASSFPGRPTGELFF; cdr3_nt: TGTGCCAGCAGCTTCCCGGGACGTCCCACCGGGGAGCTGTTTTTT
j_call: TRBJ1-4; clone_size: NA; d_call: NA; v_call: TRBV25-1; cdr3_aa: CASSENGRDEKLFF; cdr3_nt: TGTGCCAGCAGTGAAAATGGGCGCGATGAAAAACTGTTTTTT
j_call: TRBJ2-7; clone_size: NA; d_call: TRBD1; v_call: TRBV10-3; cdr3_aa: CAISQGQTYEQYF; cdr3_nt: TGTGCCATCAGCCAGGGACAGACCTACGAGCAGTACTTC
j_call: TRBJ2-3; clone_size: NA; d_call: TRBD1; v_call: TRBV19; cdr3_aa: CASRGLQTGSTDTQYF; cdr3_nt: TGTGCCAGTAGGGGGCTCCAGACAGGGTCAACAGATACGCAGTATTTT
j_call: TRBJ2-5; clone_size: once; d_call: NA; v_call: TRBV6-2/TRBV6-3; cdr3_aa: CASSPPTSETQYF; cdr3_nt: TGTGCCAGCAGCCCACCAACGTCCGAGACCCAGTACTTC
j_call: TRBJ2-4; clone_size: NA; d_call: TRBD2; v_call: TRBV19; cdr3_aa: CASGRRADKNIQYF; cdr3_nt: TGTGCCAGCGGGAGGAGGGCCGACAAAAACATTCAGTACTTC
j_call: TRBJ1-2; clone_size: many; d_call: NA; v_call: TRBV7-9; cdr3_aa: CASSFKDPGIYGYTF; cdr3_nt: TGTGCCAGCAGCTTTAAGGACCCAGGGATCTATGGCTACACCTTC
j_call: TRBJ1-3; clone_size: NA; d_call: NA; v_call: TRBV4-3; cdr3_aa: CASSQDFRGYGNTIYF; cdr3_nt: TGCGCCAGCAGCCAAGATTTCCGGGGTTATGGAAACACCATATATTTT
j_call: TRBJ1-1; clone_size: NA; d_call: NA; v_call: TRBV19; cdr3_aa: CASSVSERNTEAFF; cdr3_nt: TGTGCCAGTAGTGTGAGCGAGAGGAACACTGAAGCTTTCTTT
j_call: TRBJ1-1; clone_size: NA; d_call: TRBD1; v_call: TRBV3-1/TRBV3-2; cdr3_aa: CASSQSQGIGTEAFF; cdr3_nt: TGTGCCAGCAGCCAGTCACAGGGGATAGGCACTGAAGCTTTCTTT
j_call: TRBJ2-3; clone_size: NA; d_call: NA; v_call: TRBV5-8; cdr3_aa: CASSLVTSRPDTQYF; cdr3_nt: TGTGCCAGCAGCTTGGTTACTAGCAGGCCAGATACGCAGTATTTT
j_call: TRBJ1-2; clone_size: NA; d_call: NA; v_call: TRBV14; cdr3_aa: CASKRGRGYTF; cdr3_nt: TGTGCCAGCAAACGGGGCCGGGGCTACACCTTC
j_call: TRBJ1-4; clone_size: NA; d_call: NA; v_call: TRBV5-1; cdr3_aa: CASSRGTTNEKLFF; cdr3_nt: TGCGCCAGCAGTCGAGGGACAACTAATGAAAAACTGTTTTTT
j_call: TRBJ2-3; clone_size: NA; d_call: TRBD2; v_call: TRBV6-5; cdr3_aa: CASKTSGARTDTQYF; cdr3_nt: TGTGCCAGCAAAACTAGCGGGGCGAGGACAGATACGCAGTATTTT
j_call: TRBJ2-7; clone_size: NA; d_call: TRBD2; v_call: TRBV6-6; cdr3_aa: CASSAGGNIHEQYF; cdr3_nt: TGTGCCAGCAGCGCCGGGGGGAACATCCACGAGCAGTACTTC
j_call: TRBJ2-5; clone_size: NA; d_call: TRBD1; v_call: TRBV12-3/TRBV12-4; cdr3_aa: CASSWDRETQYF; cdr3_nt: TGTGCCAGCAGTTGGGACAGGGAGACCCAGTACTTC
j_call: TRBJ2-3; clone_size: NA; d_call: NA; v_call: TRBV7-8; cdr3_aa: CASSREGEKSDTQYF; cdr3_nt: TGTGCCAGCAGCCGAGAGGGGGAAAAGTCAGATACGCAGTATTTT